The 13 T cell receptor beta chains given below trace back to one sample, sequenced in a study of T cell clonotyping in hematopoietic cell transplantation. Sequencing used immunoSEQ multiplex PCR; TCRdb keeps in-frame clones, though not all of them. The sample records 10,000 to 15,000 clones, roughly 90% being singletons. The sequences come from PBMCs, collected 100 days after allogeneic stem cell transplant. Receptors were obtained from a female patient in her 50s who had an allogeneic stem cell transplant from an unrelated donor, so the T cells may come from the graft donor. Some clones in this sample may be carry-over from other donors' samples.

The rearrangement uses TRBV2 and TRBJ1-5; D is possibly TRBD1 (6 bases). V was clipped by 7 bases and J by 3 bases, with 13 bases between them. CDR3 size: 14 residues. Germline assignment: CDR1 SNHLY and CDR2 FYNNEI. CDR3 loop: CASNVQGYNQPQHF. The CDR3 bases are TGTGCCAGCAACGTACAGGGATACAATCAGCCCCAGCATTTT.

The gene calls are TRBV29-1 and TRBJ1-5, with TRBD1 identical over 9 bases. CDR1 is SQVTM, CDR2 ANQGSEA, per germline. V shed 6 bases, J shed 1 base, and the junction held 10 bases outside the gene matches. CDR3 length equals 16 residues. The CDR3 protein is CSVIGQGTGSNQPQHF. The CDR3 nucleotides are TGCAGCGTGATCGGACAGGGGACGGGAAGCAATCAGCCCCAGCATTTT.

The sample holds a few counts of this clone. V usage is TRBV27 and J usage is TRBJ2-2; TRBD2 matches 7 bases. J lost 8 bases, V lost 7 bases, and 13 bases had no gene match. The CDR3 consists of 15 residues. Germline CDR1 MNHEY, CDR2 SMNVEV (reference sequence). CDR3 amino acids: CASTLGGSGRGELFF. The CDR3 nucleotides read TGTGCCAGCACCCTGGGGGGGAGCGGAAGGGGGGAGCTGTTTTTT.

DNA for the CDR3: TGTGCCAGTAGAGAAGAGGTGCGTCAGCCCCAGCATTTT. This codes for CASREEVRQPQHF. The gene calls are TRBV19 and TRBJ1-5, with D hard to call. This CDR3 is built from 13 residues. Trimming took off 6 bases at V and 6 bases at J, with 12 bases between the two ends. The germline CDR1 and CDR2 sequences are LNHDA and SQIVND (reference sequence).

V is TRBV28 and J is TRBJ2-5; 7 nucleotides align to TRBD1. CDR3 size: 18 residues. Germline CDR1 is MDHEN and CDR2 is SYDVKM. V was pared by 2 bases and J by 5 bases, with 17 bases of the junction left unmatched. CDR3 DNA sequence: TGTGCCAGCAGTTTAGGGGGCCAAGGGGGCGGTATCTGGGAGACCCAGTACTTC. Protein product: CASSLGGQGGGIWETQYF.

V usage is TRBV5-8 and J usage is TRBJ2-5; D remains unclear. Germline loops: CDR1 SGHTS, CDR2 YDEGEE. V lost 0 bases, J lost 5 bases, and 5 bases lay in between. CDR3 size: 12 residues. The CDR3: CASSLVRETQYF. For the CDR3, the DNA is TGTGCCAGCAGCTTGGTACGGGAGACCCAGTACTTC.

The chain employs TRBV10-3 and TRBJ2-7; 11 bases agree with TRBD1. The germline V gene has CDR1 ENHRY and CDR2 SYGVKD. After removal of 3 bases from V and 4 bases from J, the junction contained 8 bases not matched to a gene. This CDR3 is 16 amino acids long. Here the CDR3 reads CAISDLGTGGRYEQYF. The CDR3, as DNA: TGTGCCATCAGTGATCTCGGGACAGGGGGTAGGTACGAGCAGTACTTC.

This chain links TRBV6-4 with TRBJ2-2; 8 bases line up with TRBD1. V shed 5 bases, J shed 0 bases, and the junction held 2 bases outside the gene matches. Germline CDR1 is MRHNA and CDR2 is SNTAGT. The CDR3 runs 15 residues. The CDR3 sequence: CASSPQGANTGELFF. CDR3 nucleotide sequence: TGTGCCAGCAGTCCACAGGGGGCGAACACCGGGGAGCTGTTTTTT.

The chain recombines TRBV28 with TRBJ2-1, with D possibly being TRBD2 (7 bases). This CDR3 has 11 amino acids. Germline assignment: CDR1 MDHEN and CDR2 SYDVKM. The V end was cut by 8 bases, the J end by 14 bases, with 16 bases between. CDR3 region: CASGGGLEKFF. The CDR3 DNA reads as TGTGCCAGCGGGGGGGGCTTAGAAAAGTTCTTC.

A single count supports this clone. The gene calls are TRBV13 and TRBJ1-2; 7 nucleotides align to TRBD1. The V and J ends lost 5 bases and 1 base, in that order; junction bases with no gene match: 10. CDR3 length: 16 amino acids. The germline gives CDR1 PRHDT, CDR2 FYEKMQ (reference sequence). The CDR3 DNA sequence: TGTGCCAGCAGCAGCGCAGCCCGACAGGGTAACTATGGCTACACCTTC. This encodes CASSSAARQGNYGYTF.

The chain uses TRBV15 and TRBJ1-1; D is ambiguous. This CDR3 has 13 amino acids. The ends were cut back, 8 bases at V and 0 bases at J, with 10 bases in the middle. Per the germline V gene, CDR1 is LNHNV and CDR2 is YYDKDF (reference sequence). CDR3: CATADGMNTEAFF. The CDR3 DNA is TGTGCCACCGCAGACGGTATGAACACTGAAGCTTTCTTT.

V and J are TRBV5-8 and TRBJ1-3; maybe TRBD1 (6 bases). Germline lookup yields CDR1 SGHTS and CDR2 YDEGEE. The CDR3 has 16 amino acids. Trimming took 3 bases from V and 0 from J, leaving 13 bases between them. In nucleotides, the CDR3 is TGTGCCAGCAGCTCAGGGGACACCTTCTCTGGAAACACCATATATTTT. Protein product: CASSSGDTFSGNTIYF.

With regard to this clone: This CDR3 is also generated by other DNA sequences in the sample. The CDR3, as DNA: TGCAGTGCTAGAGAGGAGACCCAGTACTTC. This encodes CSAREETQYF. The rearrangement joins TRBV20-1 to TRBJ2-5; D uncertain. The CDR3 is made up of 10 amino acids. The V and J ends lost 0 bases and 5 bases respectively, with 1 base between them. Germline loops: CDR1 DFQATT, CDR2 SNEGSKA (reference sequence).